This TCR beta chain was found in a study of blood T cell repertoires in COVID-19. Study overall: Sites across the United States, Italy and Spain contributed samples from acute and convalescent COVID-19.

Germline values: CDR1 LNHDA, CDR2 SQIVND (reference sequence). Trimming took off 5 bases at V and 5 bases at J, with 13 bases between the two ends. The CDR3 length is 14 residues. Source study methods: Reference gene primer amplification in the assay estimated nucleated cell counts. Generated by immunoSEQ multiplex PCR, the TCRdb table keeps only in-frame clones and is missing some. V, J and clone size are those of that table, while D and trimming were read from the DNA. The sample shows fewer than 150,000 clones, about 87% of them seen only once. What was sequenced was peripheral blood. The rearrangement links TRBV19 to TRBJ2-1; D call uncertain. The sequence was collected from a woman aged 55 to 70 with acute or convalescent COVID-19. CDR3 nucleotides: TGTGCCAGTAGTCCTCAGGCCCAGAACAATGAGCAGTTCTTC. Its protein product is CASSPQAQNNEQFF.